Listed below are T cell receptor beta chains from one sample, sequenced in a study of blood T cell repertoires in COVID-19. Generated by immunoSEQ multiplex PCR, the TCRdb table keeps only in-frame clones and is missing some. The data contain 310,000 or so clones, approximately 88% of them seen just once; the ten biggest clones take up more than 7.5%. The sequencing input was peripheral blood. These receptor sequences come from a young man with COVID-19, enrolled during active disease. CDR3s include the opening cysteine and the closing phenylalanine or tryptophan. D genes are given only for firm matches. A row's size may be missing; if present it is once, few, many or a size class.

TRBD2	TRBV3-1/TRBV3-2	.	TRBJ2-1	CASSQAGTGTRSYNEQFF	TGTGCCAGCAGCCAAGCAGGGACCGGGACTAGATCCTACAATGAGCAGTTCTTC
.	TRBV28	.	TRBJ2-7	CASSVQQGVAYEQYF	TGTGCCAGCAGTGTCCAACAGGGAGTAGCCTACGAGCAGTACTTC
.	TRBV19	.	TRBJ1-2	CASSIVKAGNYGYTF	TGTGCCAGTAGTATAGTGAAGGCGGGGAACTATGGCTACACCTTC
.	TRBV5-1	once	TRBJ2-1	CASSSNLINEQFF	TGCGCCAGCAGCTCCAACTTGATTAATGAGCAGTTCTTC
.	TRBV18	once	TRBJ2-7	CASSPTGMGYEQYF	TGTGCCAGCTCCCCAACGGGAATGGGCTACGAGCAGTACTTC
.	TRBV6-5	.	TRBJ2-7	CASSYSEEQYF	TGTGCCAGCAGTTACTCGGAGGAGCAGTACTTC
.	TRBV28	.	TRBJ1-2	CASSRGINYGYTF	TGTGCCAGCAGTCGGGGGATTAACTATGGCTACACCTTC
.	TRBV30	once	TRBJ2-1	CAFEITYNEQFF	TGTGCCTTCGAAATAACATACAATGAGCAGTTCTTC
TRBD2	TRBV10-2	once	TRBJ2-7	CASSYSGGLHYEQYF	TGCGCCAGCAGTTATAGCGGGGGCCTACACTACGAGCAGTACTTC
TRBD1	TRBV20-1	.	TRBJ1-4	CSASTGGYSEKLFF	TGCAGTGCTAGTACAGGGGGCTATAGTGAAAAACTGTTTTTT
TRBD1	TRBV6-5	.	TRBJ1-5	CASSYYGTGGDQPQHF	TGTGCCAGCAGTTACTATGGGACAGGGGGCGATCAGCCCCAGCATTTT
TRBD1	TRBV28	once	TRBJ2-7	CASSSRGSSYEQYF	TGTGCCAGCAGTTCCAGGGGGAGCTCCTACGAGCAGTACTTC
.	TRBV11-2	.	TRBJ1-2	CASSRTTGAANYGYTF	TGTGCCAGCAGCCGAACCACAGGAGCAGCTAACTATGGCTACACCTTC
TRBD1	TRBV7-8	.	TRBJ2-7	CASSIRQGAVDEQYF	TGTGCCAGCAGCATACGACAGGGGGCTGTCGACGAGCAGTACTTC
.	TRBV27	few	TRBJ1-2	CASSPREGRIYGYTF	TGTGCCAGCAGTCCTCGGGAGGGACGGATCTATGGCTACACCTTC